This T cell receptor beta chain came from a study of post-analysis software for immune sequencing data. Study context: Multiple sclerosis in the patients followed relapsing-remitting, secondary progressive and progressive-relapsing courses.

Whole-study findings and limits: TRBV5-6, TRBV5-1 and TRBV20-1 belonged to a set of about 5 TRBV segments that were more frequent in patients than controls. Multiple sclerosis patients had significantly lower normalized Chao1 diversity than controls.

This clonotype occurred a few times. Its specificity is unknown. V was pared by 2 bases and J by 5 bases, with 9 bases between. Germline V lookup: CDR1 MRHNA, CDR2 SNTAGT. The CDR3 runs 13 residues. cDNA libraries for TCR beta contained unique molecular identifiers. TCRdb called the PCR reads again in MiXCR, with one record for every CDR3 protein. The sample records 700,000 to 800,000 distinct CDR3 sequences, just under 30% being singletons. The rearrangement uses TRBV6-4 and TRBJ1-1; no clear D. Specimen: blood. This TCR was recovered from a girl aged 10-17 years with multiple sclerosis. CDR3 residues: CASSDVGPTEAFF. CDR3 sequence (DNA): TGTGCCAGCAGTGACGTTGGACCGACTGAAGCTTTCTTT.